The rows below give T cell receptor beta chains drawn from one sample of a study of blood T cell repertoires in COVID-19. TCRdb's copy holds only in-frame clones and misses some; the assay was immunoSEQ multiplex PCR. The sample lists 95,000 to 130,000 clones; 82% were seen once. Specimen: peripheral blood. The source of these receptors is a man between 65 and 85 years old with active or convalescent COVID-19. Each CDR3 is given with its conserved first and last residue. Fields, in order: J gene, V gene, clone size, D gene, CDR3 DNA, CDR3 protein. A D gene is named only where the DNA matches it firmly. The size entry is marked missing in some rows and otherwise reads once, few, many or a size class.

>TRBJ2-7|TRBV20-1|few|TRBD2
TGCAGTGCTAGTTTGTCTAGCGGGGGAGGAGAGCAGTACTTC
CSASLSSGGGEQYF
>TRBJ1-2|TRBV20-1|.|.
TGCAGTGCTAGTCCCTCGTCGTCGGGGGGCTACACCTTC
CSASPSSSGGYTF
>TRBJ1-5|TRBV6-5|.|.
TGTGCCAGCAGTTACTCGGGCGGGGGGAAGCCCCAGCATTTT
CASSYSGGGKPQHF
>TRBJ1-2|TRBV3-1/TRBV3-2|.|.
TGTGCCAGCAGCCAAGGGCAAGGGGGCTATGGCTACACCTTC
CASSQGQGGYGYTF
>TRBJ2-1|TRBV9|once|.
TGTGCCAGCAGCTTACAGAGCTCCTACAATGAGCAGTTCTTC
CASSLQSSYNEQFF
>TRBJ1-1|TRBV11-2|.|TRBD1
TGTGCCAGCAGCACTAGAAGGTGGGACAGGGTGGGCAACACTGAAGCTTTCTTT
CASSTRRWDRVGNTEAFF
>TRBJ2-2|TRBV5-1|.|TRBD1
TGCGCCAGCAGCCTTGCACCAACGGGACAGCCTAACACCGGGGAGCTGTTTTTT
CASSLAPTGQPNTGELFF
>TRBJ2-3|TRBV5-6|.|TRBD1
TGTGCCAGCAGCCCGGGGACAGGGGGAACAGATACGCAGTATTTT
CASSPGTGGTDTQYF
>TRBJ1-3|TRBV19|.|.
TGTGCCAGTAGCACGACAGGAGGCACTGGAAACACCATATATTTT
CASSTTGGTGNTIYF
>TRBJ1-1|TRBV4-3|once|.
TGCGCCAGCAGCCAAGATTTCGGACAGACCACTGAAGCTTTCTTT
CASSQDFGQTTEAFF
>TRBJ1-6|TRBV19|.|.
TGTGCCAGTCGACGGGAATATAATTCACCCCTCCACTTT
CASRREYNSPLHF
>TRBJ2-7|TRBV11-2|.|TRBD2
TGTGCCAGCAGCCAAACCGGGACTACCTACGAGCAGTACTTC
CASSQTGTTYEQYF
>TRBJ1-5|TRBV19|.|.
TGTGCCAGTGCAGGGGATCAGCCCCAGCATTTT
CASAGDQPQHF
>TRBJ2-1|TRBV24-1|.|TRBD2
TGTGCCACCAGTGATCCGCAGGGGACTAGCGGGACCAATGAGCAGTTCTTC
CATSDPQGTSGTNEQFF
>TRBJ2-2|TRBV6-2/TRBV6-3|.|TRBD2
TGTGCCAGCAGTTACCCGAGGACTAGCGGGGGGACTCCGAACACCGGGGAGCTGTTTTTT
CASSYPRTSGGTPNTGELFF
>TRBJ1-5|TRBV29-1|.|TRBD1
TGCAGCGTTGCGGAGGGGACAGGGACTCAGCCCCAGCATTTT
CSVAEGTGTQPQHF
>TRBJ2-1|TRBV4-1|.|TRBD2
TGCGCCAGCAGCCAAGACAGGGGACTAGCGATTAACAATGAGCAGTTCTTC
CASSQDRGLAINNEQFF